Shown below are 11 T cell receptor beta chains from a single sample sequenced in a study of read filtering for tumor transcriptome and immune sequencing. This library used about 360 ng RNA and molecular barcoded adaptors spanning alpha/delta and beta/gamma chains. Each CDR3 protein gets one entry after TCRdb re-called the reads with MiXCR. The sample has more than 35,000 distinct CDR3 sequences, around 11% seen once. Sample: a population of CD138-negative cells sorted from bone marrow. Receptor source: a donor aged 40 or over with multiple myeloma.

This clonotype appeared many times. This chain's CDR3 is CASSLVGGGARETQYF. As DNA, the CDR3 is TGTGCCAGCAGTTTAGTTGGCGGGGGGGCTCGTGAGACCCAGTACTTC. This rearrangement joins TRBV28 to TRBJ2-5, with 9 bases lining up with TRBD2. Trimming cost V 2 bases and J 5 bases; bases outside gene matches: 9. The CDR3 sequence is 16 residues long. Per germline, CDR1 MDHEN and CDR2 SYDVKM.

The rearrangement links TRBV14 to TRBJ2-1, with TRBD2 matching 13 bases. V was pared by 6 bases and J by 2 bases, with 4 bases of the junction left unmatched. CDR1 is SGHDN, CDR2 FVKESK, per germline. This CDR3 comprises 16 residues. Written as DNA, the CDR3 is TGTGCCAGCAGTCGGACTAGCGGGGGAACCTACAATGAGCAGTTCTTC. Amino acids: CASSRTSGGTYNEQFF.

The chain joins TRBV15 to TRBJ2-6; D not resolved. Trimming pared 4 bases from V and 0 bases from J, leaving 10 bases between. Germline CDR1 LNHNV, CDR2 YYDKDF (reference sequence). The CDR3 totals 16 residues. In nucleotides, the CDR3 is TGTGCCACCAGCAAGGGCCTGAGCTCTGGGGCCAACGTCCTGACTTTC. This sequence encodes CATSKGLSSGANVLTF. The full variable domain, completed using reference TRBV15 and TRBJ2-6, is DAMVIQNPRYQVTQFGKPVTLSCSQTLNHNVMYWYQQKSSQAPKLLFHYYDKDFNNEADTPDNFQSRRPNTSFCFLDIRSPGLGDTAMYLCATSKGLSSGANVLTFGAGSRLTVL.

This clonotype was counted ten times or more. J is TRBJ2-7 and V is TRBV7-3; the D is unclear. The germline V gene has CDR1 SGHTA and CDR2 FQGTGA. This CDR3 comprises 14 residues. V was cut by 2 bases and J by 3 bases, with 11 bases left in between. CDR3 sequence: CASSLRPASYEQYF. DNA of the CDR3: TGTGCCAGCAGCTTACGTCCGGCCAGCTACGAGCAGTACTTC.

Many counts were recorded for this clonotype. V usage is TRBV2 and J usage is TRBJ1-1, with a weak D call TRBD1 (6 bases). Per the germline V gene, CDR1 is SNHLY and CDR2 is FYNNEI. The germline V and J ends were trimmed by 7 bases and 0 bases, with 12 bases remaining between them. CDR3 size: 14 residues. CDR3 sequence: CASTIDRLNTEAFF. The CDR3, as DNA: TGTGCCAGCACCATAGACAGGTTGAACACTGAAGCTTTCTTT.

This clonotype was counted at least ten times. This chain links TRBV24-1 with TRBJ2-1; D perhaps matches TRBD2 (6 bases). The germline V gene has CDR1 KGHDR and CDR2 SFDVKD. V was cut by 3 bases and J by 3 bases, with 11 bases left in between. The CDR3 runs 15 residues. In DNA form, the CDR3 reads TGTGCCACCAGTGATCCTACCGGGGGCTACAATGAGCAGTTCTTC. Amino acids: CATSDPTGGYNEQFF.

Ten or more counts support this clonotype. The rearrangement links TRBV11-2 to TRBJ2-1, with 9 positions matching TRBD2. The germline CDR1 and CDR2 sequences are SGHAT and FQNNGV. This CDR3 comprises 14 residues. V shed 4 bases, J shed 7 bases, and the junction held 5 bases outside the gene matches. This CDR3 is CASSSSGTGNEQFF. The CDR3 DNA reads TGTGCCAGCAGCTCTAGCGGGACGGGGAATGAGCAGTTCTTC. Variable domain in full (rest from reference TRBV11-2 and TRBJ2-1): EAGVAQSPRYKIIEKRQSVAFWCNPISGHATLYWYQQILGQGPKLLIQFQNNGVVDDSQLPKDRFSAERLKGVDSTLKIQPAKLEDSAVYLCASSSSGTGNEQFFGPGTRLTVL.

As regards this clonotype: This may come from a read error, since a much larger clone is one base off. The CDR3 DNA sequence: TGTGCCATCAGTGGGTGGGGCCCCGGCTTTGAAGCTTTCTTT. It yields the protein CAISGWGPGFEAFF. This rearrangement joins TRBV10-3 to TRBJ1-1; a possible D gene is TRBD1 (5 bases). V was trimmed by 4 bases and J by 7 bases, leaving 16 bases between them. CDR1 ENHRY and CDR2 SYGVKD come from the germline V gene. The CDR3 consists of 14 residues.

As regards this clonotype: A read error may account for a junction end that differs from germline. The chain combines TRBV20-1 with TRBJ2-1, with D possibly called TRBD1 or TRBD2 (5 bases each). The CDR3 has 14 amino acids. The germline CDR1 and CDR2 sequences are DFQATT and SNEGSKA (reference sequence). CDR3 coding DNA: TGTAGTGCTAGAGGGGTTTGGGGTAGCAAAGAGCAGTTCTTC. As protein: CSARGVWGSKEQFF.

This clonotype was seen at least ten times. This chain connects TRBV7-9 to TRBJ2-7; no reliable D call. Germline V gene data show CDR1 as SEHNR and CDR2 as FQNEAQ (reference sequence). The CDR3 runs 12 residues. V lost 5 bases and J 6 bases, leaving 11 bases between the germline ends. The CDR3 spells CASSPPYGEQYF. CDR3 coding DNA: TGTGCCAGCAGCCCCCCGTACGGCGAGCAGTACTTC. The complete variable domain, with remaining parts taken from reference TRBV7-9 and TRBJ2-7, reads DTGVSQNPRHKITKRGQNVTFRCDPISEHNRLYWYRQTLGQGPEFLTYFQNEAQLEKSRLLSDRFSAERPKGSFSTLEIQRTEQGDSAMYLCASSPPYGEQYFGPGTRLTVT.

This clonotype showed up many times. The chain combines TRBV7-9 with TRBJ1-1, with TRBD1 identical over 8 bases. Losses at the gene ends were 5 bases for V and 6 bases for J; bases not matched to a gene: 8. The germline gives CDR1 SEHNR, CDR2 FQNEAQ (reference sequence). This CDR3 region has 14 residues. The CDR3 loop reads CASSETGVVAEAFF. In DNA form, the CDR3 reads TGTGCCAGCAGCGAGACAGGGGTTGTCGCTGAAGCTTTCTTT.